This T cell receptor (beta chain) originates from a study of breast tumors, draining lymph nodes, adjacent tissues. Findings of the study overall: Tumor T cell lymph node origin was a supported hypothesis, not proven. Compared with lymph nodes, tumors were less diverse; compared with nontumor tissue, more. Tumor and nontumor repertoires were significantly more similar in luminal-like than in basal-like breast cancer.

TCRdb re-called the multiplex PCR reads with MiXCR, one entry per CDR3 protein. The table records roughly 70,000 distinct CDR3 sequences, over 40% of them present only once. This clonotype occurred many times. Its antigen is as yet unknown. V shed 1 base and J shed 0 bases, with 10 bases lying between them. From germline, CDR1 is SGHVS and CDR2 FNYEAQ. The CDR3 spans 16 residues. Material for sequencing was breast tumor tissue. The chain joins TRBV7-6 to TRBJ1-3; possible D gene TRBD1, 5 bases. The sequence derives from a female donor with breast cancer. Some clones in this sample may be carry-over from other donors' samples. The CDR3 DNA reads as TGTGCCAGCAGCTTAGTTGGGGCCAACTCTGGAAACACCATATATTTT. Protein product: CASSLVGANSGNTIYF.